Listed below are T cell receptor beta chains from one sample, sequenced in a study of blood T cell repertoires in COVID-19. Libraries were prepared by immunoSEQ multiplex PCR; TCRdb keeps only in-frame clonotypes and omits some of them. This sample has roughly 150,000 clones, with nearly 80% found just once. The sample comprised peripheral blood. Receptors were obtained from a woman aged 80 or over with acute or convalescent COVID-19. Both conserved end residues are part of each CDR3. A D gene is named only where the DNA matches it firmly. Clone sizes are given selectively: once, few, many, or a class where the clone is expanded.

d_call j_call v_call clone_size cdr3_nt cdr3_aa
TRBD1 TRBJ1-5 TRBV30 . TGTGCCTGGAGTGTAGGGACAGGTACTCATAGCAATCAGCCCCAGCATTTT CAWSVGTGTHSNQPQHF
. TRBJ1-5 TRBV6-6 few TGTGCCAGCAGTTCGTTACAGGGTTACAATCAGCCCCAGCATTTT CASSSLQGYNQPQHF
. TRBJ2-1 TRBV5-1 . TGCGCCAGCAGCTTGGATAGCGGTGACTCCTACAATGAGCAGTTCTTC CASSLDSGDSYNEQFF
. TRBJ2-4 TRBV18 . TGTGCCAGCTCACCACCAAGTTGGGCAGGGCCTAACATTCAGTACTTC CASSPPSWAGPNIQYF
TRBD1 TRBJ1-6 TRBV5-6 . TGTGCCAGCAGCTTGCCGGGACAGGGTGTTTCACCCCTCCACTTT CASSLPGQGVSPLHF
TRBD1 TRBJ1-4 TRBV15 . TGTGCCACCAGGGAGGGACAGTCTAATGAAAAACTGTTTTTT CATREGQSNEKLFF
TRBD1 TRBJ1-6 TRBV28 . TGTGCCAGCAGAGGACAGGGGGCGCGTAATTCACCCCTCCACTTT CASRGQGARNSPLHF
TRBD2 TRBJ2-5 TRBV19 few TGTGCCAGTAGTATAGAGGGGCGCGCAAGCGGGGACCAGTACTTC CASSIEGRASGDQYF
. TRBJ1-5 TRBV28 . TGTGCCAGCACTCGGGTAATCGATCAGCCCCAGCATTTT CASTRVIDQPQHF
TRBD1 TRBJ2-5 TRBV5-1 few TGCGCCAGCAGCTCGGACAGGGTCCAAGAGACCCAGTACTTC CASSSDRVQETQYF
TRBD1 TRBJ1-2 TRBV18 . TGTGCCAGCTCCCTCGGACAGGGCAATCTCAACTATGGCTACACCTTC CASSLGQGNLNYGYTF
. TRBJ1-5 TRBV7-9 . TGTGCCAGCAGCGAATCTCGCGGGCCCCAGCATTTT CASSESRGPQHF
. TRBJ2-3 TRBV24-1 . TGTGCCACCAGTGAGTCCTCCCCAGATACGCAGTATTTT CATSESSPDTQYF
TRBD1 TRBJ1-2 TRBV27 . TGTGCCAGCAGTTATAAAGACAGGGGTGGATATGGCTACACCTTC CASSYKDRGGYGYTF
. TRBJ1-2 TRBV30 once TGTGCCTGGGCGCTAGATGGTTATGGCTACACCTTC CAWALDGYGYTF
. TRBJ1-3 TRBV30 . TGTGCCTGGAGGGAGGACAGCGGAAACACCATATATTTT CAWREDSGNTIYF
. TRBJ2-5 TRBV29-1 once TGCAGCGTTGTATGGGGCTCCTTGGAGACCCAGTACTTC CSVVWGSLETQYF
. TRBJ1-5 TRBV6-5 . TGTGCCAGCAGCCCCCAAAGCAATCAGCCCCAGCATTTT CASSPQSNQPQHF
. TRBJ2-5 TRBV7-2 . TGTGCCAGCAGCTTAGGCGGGGCGGGGGAGACCCAGTACTTC CASSLGGAGETQYF
. TRBJ1-5 TRBV18 . TGTGCCAGCTCACCACAGGACAGTTTCAATCAGCCCCAGCATTTT CASSPQDSFNQPQHF
TRBD2 TRBJ2-5 TRBV3-1/TRBV3-2 . TGTGCCAGCAGCTATTGGCTAGCGGGTCAAGAGACCCAGTACTTC CASSYWLAGQETQYF
TRBD1 TRBJ2-6 TRBV30 . TGTGCCTGGAGGAGGGGGCGAACCCAGTCTGGGGCCAACGTCCTGACTTTC CAWRRGRTQSGANVLTF
TRBD1 TRBJ2-2 TRBV19 . TGTGCCAGTAGCCCCGGGACAGGGGCCGCGAACACCGGGGAGCTGTTTTTT CASSPGTGAANTGELFF
. TRBJ1-2 TRBV19 . TGTGCCAGTAGTAACGGCGGAACGTCCTATGGCTACACCTTC CASSNGGTSYGYTF
TRBD1 TRBJ1-2 TRBV5-4 . TGTGCCAGCGGACAGGGAAACTATGGCTACACCTTC CASGQGNYGYTF
TRBD1 TRBJ1-6 TRBV6-5 . TGTGCCAGCACATGGGACAGGGGGAGGAGTTCACCCCTCCACTTT CASTWDRGRSSPLHF